Listed below are T cell receptor beta chains from one sample, sequenced in a study of shared clonotypes between healthy human individuals. Generated by immunoSEQ multiplex PCR, the TCRdb table keeps only in-frame clones and is missing some. The sample lists about 2 million clones; roughly 94% were seen once. What was sequenced was naive CD4+ T cells sorted from blood. The source of these receptors is a man between 18 and 35 years old in good health. Each CDR3 is given with its conserved first and last residue. A D gene is named only where the DNA matches it firmly. Some rows mark clone size as missing; the rest say once, few, many or name a class of expanded clone.

NA	TRBV7-2	TRBJ2-2	NA	TGTGCCAGGATGGGATATACGAACACCGGGGAGCTGTTTTTT	CARMGYTNTGELFF
NA	TRBV10-3	TRBJ2-5	once	TGTGCCATCAGTGAGGCGGAGGAGACCCAGTACTTC	CAISEAEETQYF
TRBD2	TRBV10-3	TRBJ2-7	NA	TGTGCCATCACCGGGAGGGAGGGTAGCGAGCAGTACTTC	CAITGREGSEQYF
TRBD2	TRBV28	TRBJ2-3	NA	TGTGCCAGCAGGACTAGCGGGGACACAGATACGCAGTATTTT	CASRTSGDTDTQYF
NA	TRBV7-8	TRBJ1-1	NA	TGTGCCAGCAGCGCCGGGACGGCGAACACTGAAGCTTTCTTT	CASSAGTANTEAFF
NA	TRBV5-4	TRBJ1-4	NA	TGTGCCAGCGCCCACGGGATGGGGGATGAAAAACTGTTTTTT	CASAHGMGDEKLFF
NA	TRBV27	TRBJ2-2	NA	TGTGCCAGCAGTTCGACCGGGACATCGAACACCGGGGAGCTGTTTTTT	CASSSTGTSNTGELFF
NA	TRBV30	TRBJ2-5	many	TGTGCCTACTCGGGGGGCCCAGAAGAGACCCAGTACTTC	CAYSGGPEETQYF
NA	TRBV7-2	TRBJ2-1	NA	TGTGCCAGCAGCTTGGGGGCTAGCTTTGAGCAGTTCTTC	CASSLGASFEQFF
TRBD1	TRBV7-8	TRBJ1-2	NA	TGTGCCAGCAGCCGGACAGGGCCCGCTGGCTACACCTTC	CASSRTGPAGYTF
NA	TRBV19	TRBJ1-5	NA	TGTGCCAGTAGTACCCCACGGGCGGGGCGGCCTGGGCCCCAGCATTTT	CASSTPRAGRPGPQHF
NA	TRBV7-8	TRBJ2-5	NA	TGTGCCAGCAGCTTAGTCCCTCTAGAGACCCAGTACTTC	CASSLVPLETQYF
TRBD1	TRBV27	TRBJ2-3	few	TGTGCCAGCTCTTACTTGGGGGGACAGGGAGACTACACAGATACGCAGTATTTT	CASSYLGGQGDYTDTQYF
NA	TRBV5-1	TRBJ2-1	NA	TGCGCCAGCAGCTTGGGAGGTTCAGCGTCCTACAATGAGCAGTTCTTC	CASSLGGSASYNEQFF
NA	TRBV28	TRBJ1-6	NA	TGTGCCAGCAGAACGCAGGCTCAGCCAGCGGGTTCACCCCTCCACTTT	CASRTQAQPAGSPLHF
NA	TRBV5-6	TRBJ2-7	NA	TGTGCCAGCAGCTTGATGAGACAGGCCGCCTACGAGCAGTACTTC	CASSLMRQAAYEQYF
TRBD1	TRBV4-3	TRBJ2-6	NA	TGCGCCAGCAGCCATGGGACAGTGTCTGGGGCCAACGTCCTGACTTTC	CASSHGTVSGANVLTF
NA	TRBV5-1	TRBJ1-2	NA	TGCGCCAGCAGCGAGGACGGGAGCGGCTATGGCTACACCTTC	CASSEDGSGYGYTF
TRBD1	TRBV5-1	TRBJ2-1	NA	TGCGCCAGCAGCACCGGACAGGGGCCAAGGGATGAGCAGTTCTTC	CASSTGQGPRDEQFF
NA	TRBV7-3	TRBJ2-2	NA	TGTGCCAGCAGCTTTGGGCCTATCACCGGGGAGCTGTTTTTT	CASSFGPITGELFF
TRBD2	TRBV5-1	TRBJ2-3	NA	TGCGCCAGCAGCTCGCGGGAGGGTACAGATACGCAGTATTTT	CASSSREGTDTQYF
NA	TRBV7-9	TRBJ1-2	once	TGTGCCAGCAGCTTAAATTACGGGGCGGCCCTGAACTATGGCTACACCTTC	CASSLNYGAALNYGYTF
NA	TRBV18	TRBJ2-7	NA	TGTGCCAGCTCACCAAGGGGAGACTCCTACGAGCAGTACTTC	CASSPRGDSYEQYF
TRBD1	TRBV10-3	TRBJ1-2	NA	TGTGCCATCAGTGATTCCGGGACAGCCAACTATGGCTACACCTTC	CAISDSGTANYGYTF
NA	TRBV14	TRBJ1-6	NA	TGTGCCAGCAGCCAGCACACAGGGAAGAATTCACCCCTCCACTTT	CASSQHTGKNSPLHF
NA	TRBV5-4	TRBJ2-5	NA	TGTGCCAGCAGTGGCCCCCAAGAGACCCAGTACTTC	CASSGPQETQYF
NA	TRBV5-1	TRBJ2-3	NA	TGCGCCAGCAGCTTGGCAATCGGGGCAGATACGCAGTATTTT	CASSLAIGADTQYF
NA	TRBV2	TRBJ1-2	few	TGTGCCAGCAGTGGATACACGGGCTACACCTTC	CASSGYTGYTF
TRBD2	TRBV30	TRBJ2-1	NA	TGTGCCTGGAGTGCGGGACTAGCGGGCTCCTACAATGAGCAGTTCTTC	CAWSAGLAGSYNEQFF
NA	TRBV19	TRBJ2-7	NA	TGTGCCAGTAGTATCGCACTTCCCGGGACACCTCACTCCTACGAGCAGTACTTC	CASSIALPGTPHSYEQYF
NA	TRBV29-1	TRBJ2-7	NA	TGCAGCGCCTACACAGGGTCCTACGAGCAGTACTTC	CSAYTGSYEQYF
TRBD2	TRBV19	TRBJ2-1	NA	TGTGCCAGTAGTACCGGACTAGCGGGAGGGCTTAGTGAGCAGTTCTTC	CASSTGLAGGLSEQFF
NA	TRBV11-2	TRBJ2-1	NA	TGTGCCAGCAGCTTAAGTGGGGGCGCCCACAATGAGCAGTTCTTC	CASSLSGGAHNEQFF
NA	TRBV7-2	TRBJ1-4	NA	TGTGCCAGCAGCTCAACCAATGAAAAACTGTTTTTT	CASSSTNEKLFF
NA	TRBV10-3	TRBJ2-2	many	TGTGCCATCAGTGCCGGACTGACTTACGGGGAGCTGTTTTTT	CAISAGLTYGELFF
NA	TRBV18	TRBJ1-4	NA	TGTGCCAGCTCACCAAATAATGCGCTTGAAAAACTGTTTTTT	CASSPNNALEKLFF
NA	TRBV9	TRBJ2-7	NA	TGTGCCAGCAGCCCTCATGTCGGGGCGGGGAACTCCTACGAGCAGTACTTC	CASSPHVGAGNSYEQYF
NA	TRBV7-9	TRBJ2-7	few	TGTGCCAGCAGCTTAGACAGCTCCTACGAGCAGTACTTC	CASSLDSSYEQYF
TRBD1	TRBV11-2	TRBJ2-7	NA	TGTGCCAGCAGCGTGACAGGGGGCTACGAGCAGTACTTC	CASSVTGGYEQYF
TRBD2	TRBV10-3	TRBJ2-7	NA	TGTGCCATCAGTGATGGGGGGGGAGGGGACGAGCAGTACTTC	CAISDGGGGDEQYF
NA	TRBV5-5	TRBJ1-1	once	TGTGCCAGCAGCTTGGCCCAATCTTTCACTGAAGCTTTCTTT	CASSLAQSFTEAFF
NA	TRBV5-4	TRBJ2-1	NA	TGTGCCAGCAGCTTCCAAGCGTCTGTTAGGGATGAGCAGTTCTTC	CASSFQASVRDEQFF
NA	TRBV7-9	TRBJ2-1	NA	TGTGCCAGCAGCTTCGATATATCTGAGCAGTTCTTC	CASSFDISEQFF